In this sample, the clone carrying this TCR beta chain turned up once. Its antigen is not identified. The sample is drawn from a study of CD8 T cells in Susac syndrome. Overall study results and limits: The study's TCR sequencing and HLA analysis covered a relatively small number of individuals, and the study acknowledged this.

The authors carried out high-throughput sequencing of TCR beta. They applied it to CD8+ and CD4+ T cells obtained from blood. Reverse transcription of about 0.45 to 1 ug RNA was performed with random hexamers. Coverage of TCR beta CDR3 amplification by immunoSEQ multiplex PCR extended to 54 Vbeta and 13 Jbeta. In TCRdb, the immunoSEQ multiplex PCR reads were re-called with MiXCR into one record per CDR3 protein. The data hold roughly 200,000 distinct CDR3 sequences, with nearly 97% observed a single time. The sequence derives from a human donor with multiple sclerosis. Sequenced: CD4+ T cells from PBMCs.

This CDR3 reads CASSFPSGGTYEQYF. For the CDR3, the DNA is TGTGCCAGCAGTTTCCCTAGCGGGGGTACCTACGAGCAGTACTTC. V and J are TRBV28 and TRBJ2-7; 10 bases are shared with TRBD2. With V trimmed by 3 bases and J by 2 bases, 4 bases remained unmatched. The CDR3 loop spans 15 amino acids. Germline V gives CDR1 MDHEN, CDR2 SYDVKM. Based on the CDR3 plus reference TRBV28 and TRBJ2-7, the full variable domain is DVKVTQSSRYLVKRTGEKVFLECVQDMDHENMFWYRQDPGLGLRLIYFSYDVKMKEKGDIPEGYSVSREKKERFSLILESASTNQTSMYLCASSFPSGGTYEQYFGPGTRLTVT.